Reported below is one TCR beta chain. The antigen is unknown. The sample is drawn from a study of identifying expanded T cells in peripheral blood. TCRdb's table, derived via immunoSEQ multiplex PCR, lists solely in-frame clones and lacks some. The data show more than 45,000 clones, about 83% seen once. Germline V CDR1 and CDR2: MNHEY, SMNVEV (reference sequence). The ends lost 3 bases at V and 1 base at J; junction bases unmatched: 1. There are 15 residues in the CDR3. During the collection period, no donor immune events like infections were recorded. Regarding the study as a whole: Differentially abundant clones: around 1.2 between replicates, about 15 at approximately 13 days, 19 to 20 at four. Across healthy donors, higher total template counts meant significantly greater approximately two-week count variance.

J is TRBJ2-3 and V is TRBV27; 10 bases align to TRBD1. Specimen: blood. The TCR was taken from a person aged 18-70 years in good health. CDR3 nucleotide sequence: TGTGCCAGCAGTTTTGGGACAGGGGGCACAGATACGCAGTATTTT. Its translation is CASSFGTGGTDTQYF.